The T cell receptor beta chain described here comes from a study of regulatory T cells in long-lasting Graves disease. Study-level information: The criterion for persistent Graves' disease was over 5 years of antithyroid drugs with positive TSH receptor antibodies.

This clonotype was found a few times. Time point indicated: persistent/refractory GD, antithyroid drugs over 5 years with positive TRAb. PBMC RNA was the source of the TCR library. An endocrinology unit in Xi'an, China, supplied the patients. The germline CDR1 and CDR2 sequences are SGHAT and FQDESV (reference sequence). This CDR3 comprises 19 residues. Trimming removed 5 bases from V and 0 bases from J; junction bases left unmatched: 13. Both iRepertoire HTBI primers and Arm-PCR of CDR3 regions were used to build the TCR beta libraries. MiXCR, run by TCRdb on the multiplex PCR reads, gives a single entry per CDR3 protein. The table records about 340,000 distinct CDR3 sequences, about 20% of them present only once.

The sequences come from peripheral blood mononuclear cells (PBMCs), collected when the disease was refractory, from a patient treated with antithyroid drugs. The J gene is TRBJ2-6, the V gene TRBV11-1; 7 bases fit TRBD1. The receptor's source is a female donor with Graves disease. In nucleotides, the CDR3 is TGTGCCAGCAGCCCGAGACAGGGAATAGTTGGCTCTGGGGCCAACGTCCTGACTTTC. This gives the protein CASSPRQGIVGSGANVLTF.